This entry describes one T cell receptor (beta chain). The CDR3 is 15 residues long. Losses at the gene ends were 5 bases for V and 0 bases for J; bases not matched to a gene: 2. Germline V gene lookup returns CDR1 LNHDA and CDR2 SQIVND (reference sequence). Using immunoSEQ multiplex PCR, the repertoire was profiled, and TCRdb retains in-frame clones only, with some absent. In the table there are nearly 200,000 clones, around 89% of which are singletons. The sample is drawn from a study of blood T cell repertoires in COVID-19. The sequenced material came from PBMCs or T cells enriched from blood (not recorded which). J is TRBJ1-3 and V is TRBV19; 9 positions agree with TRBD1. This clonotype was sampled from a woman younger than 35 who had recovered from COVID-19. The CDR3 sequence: CASSRDRASGNTIYF. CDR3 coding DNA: TGTGCCAGTAGTCGGGACAGGGCCTCTGGAAACACCATATATTTT.